This paragraph covers one TCR beta chain sequence. The data were obtained in a study of T cell responses to AZD1222 COVID-19 vaccine. Clones were read by immunoSEQ multiplex PCR, and TCRdb kept only the in-frame ones, dropping some. This sample has 99,000 or so clones; about nine tenths occur once, and the top ten carry 3% to 3.5%. Trimming pared 3 bases from V and 1 base from J, leaving 7 bases between. Germline V gene sequence: CDR1 MNHNS, CDR2 SASEGT. This CDR3 is built from 13 residues. Sequences were derived from peripheral blood, sampled 28 days after the second dose of the MenACWY control vaccine. The receptor comes from an adult who received the MenACWY meningococcal vaccine as a control. V usage is TRBV6-1 and J usage is TRBJ2-7, with a tentative D call TRBD1 (5 bases). The CDR3 nucleotides read TGTGCCAGCAGTGACAGGGTTTCCTACGAGCAGTACTTC. As protein: CASSDRVSYEQYF.